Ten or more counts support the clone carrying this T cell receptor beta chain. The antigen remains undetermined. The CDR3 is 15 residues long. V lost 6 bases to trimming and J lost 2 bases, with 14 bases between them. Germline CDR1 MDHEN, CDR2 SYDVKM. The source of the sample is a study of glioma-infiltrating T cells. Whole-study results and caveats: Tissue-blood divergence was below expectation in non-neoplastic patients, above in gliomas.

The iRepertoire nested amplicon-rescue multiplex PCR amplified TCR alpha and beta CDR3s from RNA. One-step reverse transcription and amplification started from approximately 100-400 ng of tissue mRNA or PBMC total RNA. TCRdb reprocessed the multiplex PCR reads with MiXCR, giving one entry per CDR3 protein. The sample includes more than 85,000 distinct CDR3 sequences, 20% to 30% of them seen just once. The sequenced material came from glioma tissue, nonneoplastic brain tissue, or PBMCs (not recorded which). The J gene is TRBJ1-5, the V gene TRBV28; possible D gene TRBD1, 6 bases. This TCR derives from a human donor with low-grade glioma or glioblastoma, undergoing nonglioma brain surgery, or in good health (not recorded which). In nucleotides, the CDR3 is TGTGCCAGCAGGCGGGGCGGGGGGCGCAATCAGCCCCAGCATTTT. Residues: CASRRGGGRNQPQHF.